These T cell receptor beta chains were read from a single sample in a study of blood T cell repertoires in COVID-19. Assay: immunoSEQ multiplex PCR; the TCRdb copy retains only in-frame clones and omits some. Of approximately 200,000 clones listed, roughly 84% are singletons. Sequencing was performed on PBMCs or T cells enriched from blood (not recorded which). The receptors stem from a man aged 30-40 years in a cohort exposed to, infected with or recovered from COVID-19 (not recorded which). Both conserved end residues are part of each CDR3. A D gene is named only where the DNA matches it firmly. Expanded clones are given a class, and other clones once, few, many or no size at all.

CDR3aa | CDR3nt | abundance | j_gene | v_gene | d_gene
CASIGDRLNSPLHF | TGTGCCAGCATTGGGGACAGACTCAATTCACCCCTCCACTTT | NA | TRBJ1-6 | TRBV6-5 | TRBD1
CASSLFGENTEAFF | TGCGCCAGCAGCTTATTCGGGGAGAACACTGAAGCTTTCTTT | NA | TRBJ1-1 | TRBV5-1 | NA
CASSYSNEQFF | TGTGCCAGCAGTTATTCGAATGAGCAGTTCTTC | NA | TRBJ2-1 | TRBV6-6 | NA
CASSQDRGLFLYNEQFF | TGTGCCAGCAGCCAAGATCGGGGACTATTCCTCTACAATGAGCAGTTCTTC | NA | TRBJ2-1 | TRBV14 | TRBD2
CASSVGPGQGGETQYF | TGTGCCAGCAGCGTCGGACCGGGACAGGGTGGGGAGACCCAGTACTTC | NA | TRBJ2-5 | TRBV9 | TRBD1
CASRELARRSGELFF | TGTGCCAGCAGGGAACTAGCCCGAAGGTCCGGGGAGCTGTTTTTT | NA | TRBJ2-2 | TRBV27 | NA
CASSLDPPRPQHF | TGTGCCAGCAGCTTAGACCCCCCCCGTCCCCAGCATTTT | NA | TRBJ1-5 | TRBV11-2 | NA
CASSRTSGRAANTGELFF | TGTGCCAGTAGTAGGACTAGCGGGAGGGCCGCGAACACCGGGGAGCTGTTTTTT | NA | TRBJ2-2 | TRBV19 | TRBD2
CASSLPWDNQNEQYF | TGTGCCAGCAGCTTGCCTTGGGACAACCAGAACGAGCAGTACTTC | NA | TRBJ2-7 | TRBV5-4 | NA
CASSERRLYEQYF | TGTGCCAGCAGTGAACGCCGACTTTACGAGCAGTACTTC | NA | TRBJ2-7 | TRBV2 | NA
CASREGTQSSYNEQFF | TGTGCCAGCAGGGAAGGGACACAGAGCTCCTACAATGAGCAGTTCTTC | NA | TRBJ2-1 | TRBV27 | NA
CASSGGQGGGYTF | TGTGCCAGCAGTGGGGGACAGGGGGGTGGCTACACCTTC | NA | TRBJ1-2 | TRBV2 | TRBD1
CAISELEGRGNEQFF | TGTGCCATCAGTGAGTTGGAGGGCCGGGGCAATGAGCAGTTCTTC | NA | TRBJ2-1 | TRBV10-3 | NA
CASSLWRQGNTEAFF | TGTGCCAGCAGTTTATGGCGGCAGGGAAACACTGAAGCTTTCTTT | NA | TRBJ1-1 | TRBV28 | NA
CASSPEGLAGAKEQFF | TGTGCCAGCTCACCCGAGGGACTAGCGGGAGCTAAGGAGCAGTTCTTC | NA | TRBJ2-1 | TRBV18 | TRBD2
CASRAGTSDEQYF | TGTGCCAGCAGAGCCGGGACTAGCGACGAGCAGTACTTC | NA | TRBJ2-7 | TRBV5-4 | TRBD2
CASSLIAANTGELFF | TGTGCCAGCAGTTTAATAGCGGCGAACACCGGGGAGCTGTTTTTT | NA | TRBJ2-2 | TRBV27 | NA
CASSWPGLAGDEQYF | TGTGCCAGCAGTTGGCCGGGACTAGCGGGAGACGAGCAGTACTTC | NA | TRBJ2-7 | TRBV27 | TRBD2
CASSMTGSSGDTQYF | TGTGCCAGCAGTATGACAGGGTCCTCGGGAGATACGCAGTATTTT | once | TRBJ2-3 | TRBV28 | TRBD1
CASSRLAGVGTDTQYF | TGTGCCAGTAGTAGACTAGCGGGAGTGGGCACAGATACGCAGTATTTT | NA | TRBJ2-3 | TRBV19 | TRBD2
CASSRVGQGYTF | TGTGCCAGCAGCCGGGTGGGGCAGGGCTACACCTTC | NA | TRBJ1-2 | TRBV28 | NA
CASSLEGGVEPQHF | TGCGCCAGCAGCTTGGAAGGCGGAGTTGAGCCCCAGCATTTT | NA | TRBJ1-5 | TRBV5-1 | NA